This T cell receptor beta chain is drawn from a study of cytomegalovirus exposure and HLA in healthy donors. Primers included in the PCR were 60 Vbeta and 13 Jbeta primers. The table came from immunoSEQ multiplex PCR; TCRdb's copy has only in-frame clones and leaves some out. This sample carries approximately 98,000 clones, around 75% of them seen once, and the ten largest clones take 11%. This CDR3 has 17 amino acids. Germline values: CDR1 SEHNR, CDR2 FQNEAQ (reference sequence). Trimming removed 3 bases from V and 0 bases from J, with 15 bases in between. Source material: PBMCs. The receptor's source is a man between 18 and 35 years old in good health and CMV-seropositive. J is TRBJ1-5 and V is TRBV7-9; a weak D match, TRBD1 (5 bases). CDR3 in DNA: TGTGCCAGCAGCTTTGAGCAGGACACCTTTAGCAATCAGCCCCAGCATTTT. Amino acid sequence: CASSFEQDTFSNQPQHF. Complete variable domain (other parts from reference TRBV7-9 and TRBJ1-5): DTGVSQNPRHKITKRGQNVTFRCDPISEHNRLYWYRQTLGQGPEFLTYFQNEAQLEKSRLLSDRFSAERPKGSFSTLEIQRTEQGDSAMYLCASSFEQDTFSNQPQHFGDGTRLSIL.